This T cell receptor (beta chain) was identified in a study of T cell responses to AZD1222 COVID-19 vaccine. Profiled with immunoSEQ multiplex PCR; TCRdb holds only in-frame clones, not every one. Here the sample spans 100,000 to 150,000 clones, more than 80% being singletons. The receptor was derived from an adult who received the AZD1222 COVID-19 vaccine. The specimen was peripheral blood, collected 28 days after the second AZD1222 dose.

CDR3 sequence (DNA): TGTGCCAGCAGCCCCCGGGGGGGCTCCTACGAGCAGTACTTC. Translating gives CASSPRGGSYEQYF. This chain joins TRBV6-5 and TRBJ2-7, with 8 bases identical to TRBD2. V lost 6 bases and J lost 0; bases outside the gene matches: 4. Looked up from germline, CDR1 is MNHEY and CDR2 is SVGAGI. The CDR3 is 14 residues long.